A selection of T cell receptor beta chains follows, all from one sample in a study of beta chain features in type 1 diabetes. Assay: immunoSEQ multiplex PCR; the TCRdb copy retains only in-frame clones and omits some. The sample has under 300,000 clones; 20% are singletons. What was sequenced was naive CD4+ T cells from blood. The receptors shown here come from a middle-aged woman with type 1 diabetes. Each CDR3 is given with its conserved first and last residue. Clone size appears in some rows only: once, few, many, or a class for an expanded clone.

>few|TRBV30|TRBJ1-5
CAWSATEINQPQHF
>few|TRBV5-4|TRBJ2-1
CASSFDVGLAGFNEQFF
>few|TRBV6-6|TRBJ2-7
CASSSNGGSYEQYF
>NA|TRBV30|TRBJ1-1
CAWNLGQGIHRF
>NA|TRBV5-1|TRBJ2-1
CASSLGLSPPNEQFF
>NA|TRBV30|TRBJ1-1
CAWKGQPGTEAFF
>few|TRBV7-9|TRBJ2-7
CASSLTDSYEQYF
>NA|TRBV9|TRBJ2-3
CASSKRASTDTQYF
>NA|TRBV9|TRBJ2-3
CASSPSRSRGYGDTQYF
>NA|TRBV7-9|TRBJ2-3
CATSRTGVLDTQYF
>few|TRBV18|TRBJ2-7
CASSHRDPYEQYF
>few|TRBV5-1|TRBJ2-3
CASSLGSTSTDTQYF
>few|TRBV7-2|TRBJ1-3
CASSLGRGGPSGNTIYF
>NA|TRBV15|TRBJ2-5
CATSRDRDKETQYF
>NA|TRBV30|TRBJ1-4
CAWNPFVGEKLFF
>few|TRBV6-6|TRBJ2-5
CASNTGAGTQYF
>NA|TRBV4-3|TRBJ2-5
CASSGGETQYF
>few|TRBV18|TRBJ1-2
CASSPPGQGGGYTF
>few|TRBV7-8|TRBJ1-2
CASSPHSYGYTF
>once|TRBV9|TRBJ2-5
CASSVWDSQETQYF
>few|TRBV30|TRBJ2-5
CAWSLPGGGPQETQYF
>few|TRBV9|TRBJ1-1
CASSPWTGNTEAFF
>NA|TRBV25-1|TRBJ1-2
CASSERQNYGYTF
>few|TRBV11-2|TRBJ2-5
CASSRDRQETQYF
>NA|TRBV5-4|TRBJ2-4
CASSVYRGPIQYF
>few|TRBV7-8|TRBJ1-2
CASSSDRVNYGYTF
>few|TRBV12-5|TRBJ2-1
CASGLVLASDGQYNEQFF
>few|TRBV5-4|TRBJ2-5
CASSPRLAGEETQYF
>NA|TRBV4-1|TRBJ2-7
CASSRDRSYEQYF
>NA|TRBV10-3|TRBJ2-7
CAISERAFTSYEQYF
>few|TRBV7-2|TRBJ2-3
CASSLARGSGDTQYF
>NA|TRBV6-1|TRBJ2-1
CASSQQGSNEQFF
>NA|TRBV29-1|TRBJ2-1
CSVEEPYGRQFF
>few|TRBV11-2|TRBJ2-1
CASSLGTGFYNEQFF
>few|TRBV14|TRBJ2-3
CASSQDFGTPRTDTQYF
>few|TRBV5-4|TRBJ1-1
CASSFSSGTEAFF
>NA|TRBV28|TRBJ2-1
CASSLAGPYNEQFF